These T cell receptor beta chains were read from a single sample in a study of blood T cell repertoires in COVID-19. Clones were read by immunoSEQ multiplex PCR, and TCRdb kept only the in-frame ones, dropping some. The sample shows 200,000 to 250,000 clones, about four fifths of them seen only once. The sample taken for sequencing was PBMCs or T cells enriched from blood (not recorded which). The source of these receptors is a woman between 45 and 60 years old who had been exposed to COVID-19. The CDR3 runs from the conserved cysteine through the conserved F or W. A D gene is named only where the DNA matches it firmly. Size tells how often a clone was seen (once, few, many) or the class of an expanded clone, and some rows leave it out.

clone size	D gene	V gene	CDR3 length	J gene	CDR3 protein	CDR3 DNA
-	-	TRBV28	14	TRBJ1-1	CASSLSFPNTEAFF	TGTGCCAGCAGCCTATCCTTCCCTAACACTGAAGCTTTCTTT
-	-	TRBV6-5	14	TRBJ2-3	CASRDTLWTDTQYF	TGTGCCAGCAGGGACACATTGTGGACAGATACGCAGTATTTT
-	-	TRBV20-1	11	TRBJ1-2	CSAPRDYGYTF	TGCAGTGCCCCGCGAGACTATGGCTACACCTTC
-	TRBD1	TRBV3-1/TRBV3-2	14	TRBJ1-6	CASSPRGQGSPLHF	TGTGCCAGCAGCCCCAGGGGGCAGGGTTCACCCCTCCACTTT
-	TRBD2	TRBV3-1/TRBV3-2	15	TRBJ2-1	CASSPSGGTYNEQFF	TGTGCCAGCAGCCCAAGCGGGGGCACCTACAATGAGCAGTTCTTC
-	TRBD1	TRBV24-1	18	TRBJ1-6	CATHPRGPQGDGNSPLHF	TGTGCCACACACCCTAGAGGCCCCCAGGGGGACGGTAATTCACCCCTCCACTTT
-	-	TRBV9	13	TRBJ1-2	CASSVNGGTGYTF	TGTGCCAGCAGCGTAAACGGAGGGACTGGCTACACCTTC
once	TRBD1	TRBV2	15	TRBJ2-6	CASTDREAGANVLTF	TGTGCCAGCACAGACAGGGAAGCTGGGGCCAACGTCCTGACTTTC
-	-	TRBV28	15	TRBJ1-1	CASSVGQQWNTEAFF	TGTGCCAGCAGCGTAGGACAGCAATGGAACACTGAAGCTTTCTTT
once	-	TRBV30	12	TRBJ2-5	CAWTGDQETQYF	TGTGCCTGGACGGGAGATCAAGAGACCCAGTACTTC
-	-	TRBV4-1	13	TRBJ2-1	CASSQAGGGPQFF	TGCGCCAGCAGCCAAGCTGGGGGGGGGCCACAGTTCTTC
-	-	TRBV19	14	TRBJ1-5	CASSTLTSNQPQHF	TGTGCCAGTAGTACCCTCACTTCCAATCAGCCCCAGCATTTT
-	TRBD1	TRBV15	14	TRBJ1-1	CATSRDRKNTEAFF	TGTGCCACCAGCAGGGACAGGAAGAACACTGAAGCTTTCTTT
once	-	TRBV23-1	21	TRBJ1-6	CASSQSAAHPCRDPVAAPLHF	TGCGCCAGCAGTCAATCGGCCGCTCACCCTTGCCGGGACCCTGTAGCGGCACCCCTCCACTTT
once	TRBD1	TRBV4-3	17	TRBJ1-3	CASSPGQGGFSGNTIYF	TGCGCCAGCAGCCCCGGACAGGGAGGCTTCTCTGGAAACACCATATATTTT
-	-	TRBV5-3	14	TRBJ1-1	CARSLSGMNTEAFF	TGTGCCAGAAGCTTATCAGGAATGAACACTGAAGCTTTCTTT
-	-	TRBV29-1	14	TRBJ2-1	CSVDQRGSGNEQFF	TGCAGCGTTGACCAAAGGGGGAGCGGCAATGAGCAGTTCTTC
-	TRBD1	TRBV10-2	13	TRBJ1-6	CASRGQGNSPLHF	TGCGCCAGCAGAGGACAGGGAAATTCACCCCTCCACTTT
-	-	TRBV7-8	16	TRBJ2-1	CASSFRALPFNNEQFF	TGTGCCAGCAGCTTCCGAGCGCTGCCCTTCAACAATGAGCAGTTCTTC
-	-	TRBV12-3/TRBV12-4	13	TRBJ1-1	CATWGPVHTEAFF	TGTGCCACCTGGGGGCCTGTGCACACTGAAGCTTTCTTT
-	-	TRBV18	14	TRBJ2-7	CASTSGSRASEQYF	TGTGCCAGCACCTCCGGAAGCAGGGCGAGCGAGCAGTACTTC
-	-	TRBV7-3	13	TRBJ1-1	CASSLQGNTEAFF	TGTGCCAGCAGCTTACAGGGGAACACTGAAGCTTTCTTT
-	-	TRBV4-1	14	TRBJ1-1	CASSQSTGRTEAFF	TGCGCCAGCAGCCAATCAACAGGGCGGACTGAAGCTTTCTTT
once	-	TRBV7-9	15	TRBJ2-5	CASSHTLNSGETQYF	TGTGCCAGCAGCCATACCCTAAACAGTGGGGAGACCCAGTACTTC
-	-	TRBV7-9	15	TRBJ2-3	CASSFTSAPGDTQYF	TGTGCCAGCAGCTTCACGTCCGCCCCGGGGGATACGCAGTATTTT
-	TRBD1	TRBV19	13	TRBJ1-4	CASKRGQSEKLFF	TGTGCCAGTAAGAGGGGGCAAAGTGAAAAACTGTTTTTT
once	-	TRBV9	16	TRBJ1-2	CASSVVETQINYGYTF	TGTGCCAGCAGCGTAGTGGAGACCCAGATTAACTATGGCTACACCTTC
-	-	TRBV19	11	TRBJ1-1	CASTEGTEAFF	TGTGCCAGTACGGAGGGCACTGAAGCTTTCTTT
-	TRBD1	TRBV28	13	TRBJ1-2	CASSMTGGYGYTF	TGTGCCAGCAGCATGACAGGGGGCTATGGCTACACCTTC
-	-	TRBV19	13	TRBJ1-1	CASSIDWRGEAFF	TGTGCCAGTAGTATAGATTGGAGGGGAGAAGCTTTCTTT
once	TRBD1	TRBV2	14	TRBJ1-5	CASSDSPQTGERSF	TGTGCCAGCAGTGACTCCCCCCAGACAGGGGAGAGGTCTTTT
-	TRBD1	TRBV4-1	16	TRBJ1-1	CASSQVAGQGNTEAFF	TGCGCCAGCAGCCAAGTTGCAGGACAGGGGAACACTGAAGCTTTCTTT
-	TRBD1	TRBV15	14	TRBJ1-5	CATRWDRGNQPQHF	TGTGCCACCAGATGGGACAGAGGCAATCAGCCCCAGCATTTT
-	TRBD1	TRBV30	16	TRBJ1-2	CAWYAGTAIGIDGYTF	TGTGCCTGGTACGCCGGGACAGCGATTGGGATTGATGGCTACACCTTC
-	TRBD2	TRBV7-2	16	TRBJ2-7	CASSLGLAGGSYEQYF	TGTGCCAGCAGCTTAGGGCTAGCGGGGGGATCCTACGAGCAGTACTTC
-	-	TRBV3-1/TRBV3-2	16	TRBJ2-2	CASSQTGGTNTGELFF	TGTGCCAGCAGCCAGACCGGGGGAACCAACACCGGGGAGCTGTTTTTT
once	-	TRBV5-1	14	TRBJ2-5	CASSPGASRETQYF	TGCGCCAGCAGCCCAGGGGCCTCGAGGGAGACCCAGTACTTC
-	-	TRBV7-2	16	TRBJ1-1	CASSLAGLGGNTEAFF	TGTGCCAGCAGCTTAGCCGGATTGGGGGGAAACACTGAAGCTTTCTTT
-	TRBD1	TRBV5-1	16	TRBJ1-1	CASSRTGSRVNTEAFF	TGCGCCAGCAGCCGGACAGGGAGTAGAGTGAACACTGAAGCTTTCTTT
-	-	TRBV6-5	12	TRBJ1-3	CASSTSGNTIYF	TGTGCCAGCAGCACATCTGGAAACACCATATATTTT
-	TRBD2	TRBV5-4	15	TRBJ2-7	CASSLRGLAGYEQYF	TGTGCCAGCAGCTTACGAGGACTAGCGGGATACGAGCAGTACTTC
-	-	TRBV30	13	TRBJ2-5	CAWSVLGRETQYF	TGTGCCTGGAGTGTACTGGGGAGAGAGACCCAGTACTTC